These T cell receptor beta chains were read from a single sample in a study of cytomegalovirus exposure and HLA in healthy donors. Assay used: immunoSEQ multiplex PCR; TCRdb lists only in-frame clones, some missing. This sample yields nearly 110,000 clones, of which 82% are seen a single time; more than 1.5% belongs to the top ten. Source material: PBMCs. Receptor source: a man aged 50 to 59 in good health and CMV-seronegative. Each CDR3 is given with its conserved first and last residue. D genes are given only for firm matches. The listing skips clone size in some rows; elsewhere it reads once, few, many or a size class.

>-|TRBV7-8|-|TRBJ2-1
CASSLRPLAGSNEQFF
TGTGCCAGCAGCTTGCGTCCCCTTGCGGGATCCAATGAGCAGTTCTTC
>-|TRBV9|TRBD1|TRBJ2-7
CASSLRGAGGDEQYF
TGTGCCAGCAGCCTCAGGGGGGCAGGGGGCGACGAGCAGTACTTC
>-|TRBV21-1|-|TRBJ1-3
CASSLLRTVLRGNTIYF
TGTGCCAGCAGCCTATTAAGGACAGTCTTGCGGGGAAACACCATATATTTT
>-|TRBV6-4|-|TRBJ2-1
CASSDGTWGDEQFF
TGTGCCAGCAGTGACGGGACCTGGGGGGATGAGCAGTTCTTC
>-|TRBV9|-|TRBJ2-2
CASSVVSGSFHTGELFF
TGTGCCAGCAGCGTAGTAAGTGGCAGTTTCCACACCGGGGAGCTGTTTTTT
>-|TRBV19|-|TRBJ1-2
CASSMSVFGYTF
TGTGCCAGTAGTATGTCAGTCTTTGGCTACACCTTC
>-|TRBV29-1|-|TRBJ1-2
CSVDQTTGGRYGYTF
TGCAGCGTTGACCAGACGACAGGTGGCCGATATGGCTACACCTTC
>once|TRBV7-7|TRBD2|TRBJ2-2
CASSSTGTGGTGELFF
TGTGCTAGCAGCTCTACCGGGACGGGAGGCACCGGGGAGCTGTTTTTT
>once|TRBV30|-|TRBJ2-2
CAWTRGPNTGELFF
TGTGCCTGGACGCGGGGCCCAAACACCGGGGAGCTGTTTTTT
>-|TRBV7-8|TRBD1|TRBJ1-1
CASSSPPGQGIFAEAFF
TGTGCCAGCAGCTCCCCTCCGGGACAGGGAATTTTCGCTGAAGCTTTCTTT
>-|TRBV5-6|TRBD1|TRBJ2-5
CASSLVRDRGGETQYF
TGTGCCAGCAGCTTGGTTCGGGACAGGGGCGGGGAGACCCAGTACTTC
>-|TRBV7-9|-|TRBJ2-1
CSSRGMGAYNEQFF
TGTTCCAGCAGAGGCATGGGGGCATACAATGAGCAGTTCTTC
>few|TRBV27|TRBD1|TRBJ1-5
CASGLGTGVDQPQHF
TGTGCCAGCGGCCTTGGGACAGGGGTGGATCAGCCCCAGCATTTT
>once|TRBV7-8|-|TRBJ1-1
CASSQLLIFQGKSTEAFF
TGTGCCAGCAGCCAACTGCTCATATTCCAGGGGAAGAGCACTGAAGCTTTCTTT
>-|TRBV5-1|TRBD2|TRBJ2-1
CASSMPQRGGPLSYNEQFF
TGCGCCAGCAGTATGCCCCAGCGGGGGGGCCCGTTATCCTACAATGAGCAGTTCTTC